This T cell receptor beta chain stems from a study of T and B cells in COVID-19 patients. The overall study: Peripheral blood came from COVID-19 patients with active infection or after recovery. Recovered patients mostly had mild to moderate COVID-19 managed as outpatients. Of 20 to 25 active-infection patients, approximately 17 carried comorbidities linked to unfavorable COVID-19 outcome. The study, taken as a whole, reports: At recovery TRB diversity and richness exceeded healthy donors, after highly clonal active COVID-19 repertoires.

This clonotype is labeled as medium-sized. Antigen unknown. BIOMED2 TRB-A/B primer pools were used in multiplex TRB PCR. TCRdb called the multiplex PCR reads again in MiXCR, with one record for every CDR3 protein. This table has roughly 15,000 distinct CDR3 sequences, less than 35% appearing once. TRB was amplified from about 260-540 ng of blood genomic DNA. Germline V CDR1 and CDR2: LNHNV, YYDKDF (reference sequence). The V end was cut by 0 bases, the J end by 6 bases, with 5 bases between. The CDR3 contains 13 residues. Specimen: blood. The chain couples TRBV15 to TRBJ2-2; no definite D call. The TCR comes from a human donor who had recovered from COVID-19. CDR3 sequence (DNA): TGTGCCACCAGCAGAGATTTATCCGGGGAGCTGTTTTTT. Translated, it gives CATSRDLSGELFF.